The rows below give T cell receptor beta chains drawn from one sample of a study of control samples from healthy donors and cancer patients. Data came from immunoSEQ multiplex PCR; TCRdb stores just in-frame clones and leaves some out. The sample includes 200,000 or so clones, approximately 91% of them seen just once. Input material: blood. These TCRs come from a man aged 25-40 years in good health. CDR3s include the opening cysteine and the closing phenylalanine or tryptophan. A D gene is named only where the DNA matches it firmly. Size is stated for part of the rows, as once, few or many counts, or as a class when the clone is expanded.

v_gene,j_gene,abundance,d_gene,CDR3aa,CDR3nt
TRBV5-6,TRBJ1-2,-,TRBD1,CASIRRDRGSDGYTF,TGTGCCAGCATCCGTCGGGACAGGGGGTCCGATGGCTACACCTTC
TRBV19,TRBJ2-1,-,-,CASSGADKASYNEQFF,TGTGCCAGTTCTGGAGCGGACAAGGCATCTTACAATGAGCAGTTCTTC
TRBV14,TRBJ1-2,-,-,CASSQDWGFYTF,TGTGCCAGCAGCCAAGATTGGGGATTCTACACCTTC
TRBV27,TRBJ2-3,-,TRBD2,CASGLAGTDTQYF,TGTGCCAGCGGACTAGCGGGCACAGATACGCAGTATTTT
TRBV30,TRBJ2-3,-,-,CAASGLIVADTQYF,TGTGCCGCCTCGGGGCTAATCGTAGCAGATACGCAGTATTTT
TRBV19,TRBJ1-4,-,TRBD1,CATQRGTGATNEKLFF,TGTGCCACCCAACGCGGGACAGGGGCAACTAATGAAAAACTGTTTTTT
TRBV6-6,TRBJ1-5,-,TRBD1,CASSTGDYSNQPQHF,TGTGCCAGCAGCACAGGGGATTATAGCAATCAGCCCCAGCATTTT
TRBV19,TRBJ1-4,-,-,CASTLTYRVSNEKLFF,TGTGCCAGTACCCTAACCTACAGGGTTAGTAATGAAAAACTGTTTTTT
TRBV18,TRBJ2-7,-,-,CASSPTGPYEQYF,TGTGCCAGCTCCCCAACAGGGCCCTACGAGCAGTACTTC
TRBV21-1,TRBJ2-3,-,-,CASSLGDGADTQYF,TGTGCCAGCAGCCTGGGGGACGGAGCAGATACGCAGTATTTT
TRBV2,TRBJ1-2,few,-,CASSGHYGYTF,TGTGCCAGCAGTGGCCACTATGGCTACACCTTC
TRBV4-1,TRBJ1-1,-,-,CASAQRGEKTEAFF,TGCGCCAGCGCACAGAGGGGAGAGAAGACTGAAGCTTTCTTT
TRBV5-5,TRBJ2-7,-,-,CASSPTGSYEQYF,TGTGCCAGCAGCCCTACAGGAAGCTACGAGCAGTACTTC
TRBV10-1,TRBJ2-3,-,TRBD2,CASSKDCGGGTDTQYF,TGCGCCAGCAGTAAGGACTGCGGGGGGGGCACAGATACGCAGTATTTT
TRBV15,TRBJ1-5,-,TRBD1,CATSWSTGGNQPQHF,TGTGCCACCAGCTGGTCGACAGGGGGGAATCAGCCCCAGCATTTT
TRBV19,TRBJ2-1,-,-,CASSLLAGASYEQFF,TGTGCCAGTAGTCTACTTGCGGGGGCATCCTATGAGCAGTTCTTC
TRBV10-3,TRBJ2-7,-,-,CAISRDGITYEQYF,TGTGCCATCAGCCGGGACGGTATTACCTACGAGCAGTACTTC
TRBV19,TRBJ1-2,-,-,CASSPGREANYGYTF,TGTGCCAGTAGCCCGGGCAGGGAAGCTAACTATGGCTACACCTTC
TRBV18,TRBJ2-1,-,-,CASSSPAGVYNEQFF,TGTGCCAGCTCATCCCCGGCGGGTGTTTACAATGAGCAGTTCTTC
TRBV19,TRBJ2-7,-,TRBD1,CASRLRTGGEQYF,TGTGCCAGTCGGCTGAGAACAGGGGGCGAGCAGTACTTC
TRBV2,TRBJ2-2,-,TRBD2,CASSEAPTLAGSNTGELFF,TGTGCCAGCAGTGAAGCGCCCACTCTAGCGGGGTCTAACACCGGGGAGCTGTTTTTT
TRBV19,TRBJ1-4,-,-,CASSMGRLFF,TGTGCCAGTAGTATGGGTCGACTGTTTTTT
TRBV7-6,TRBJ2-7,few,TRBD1,CASSLDTGGGYEQYF,TGTGCCAGCAGCTTAGACACAGGGGGCGGCTACGAGCAGTACTTC
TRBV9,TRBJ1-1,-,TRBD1,CASSTGQGNTEAFF,TGTGCCAGCAGCACGGGACAGGGGAACACTGAAGCTTTCTTT
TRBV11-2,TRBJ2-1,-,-,CASSSPKGGGSYNEQFF,TGTGCCAGCAGCTCACCCAAGGGAGGGGGATCCTACAATGAGCAGTTCTTC
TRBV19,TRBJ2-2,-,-,CASRGITNTGELFF,TGTGCCAGTAGAGGTATTACGAACACCGGGGAGCTGTTTTTT
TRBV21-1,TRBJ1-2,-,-,CASSPGAMNGYTF,TGTGCCAGCAGCCCCGGGGCCATGAATGGCTACACCTTC
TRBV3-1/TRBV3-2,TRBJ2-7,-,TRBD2,CASSHGTSGRYEQYF,TGTGCCAGCAGCCACGGGACTAGCGGCCGATACGAGCAGTACTTC
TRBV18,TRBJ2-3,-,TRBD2,CASSAAGAPTDTQYF,TGTGCCAGCTCAGCCGCGGGAGCACCCACAGATACGCAGTATTTT
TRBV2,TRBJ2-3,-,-,CASSVLGSSTDTQYF,TGTGCCAGCAGTGTGTTAGGCTCTAGCACAGATACGCAGTATTTT
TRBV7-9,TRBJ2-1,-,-,CASLSASTGGTYNEQFF,TGTGCCAGCCTTTCCGCCTCTACCGGGGGTACCTACAATGAGCAGTTCTTC
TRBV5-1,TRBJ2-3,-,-,CASSLDAAAPIYTQYF,TGCGCCAGCAGCTTGGACGCGGCTGCTCCGATTTATACGCAGTATTTT
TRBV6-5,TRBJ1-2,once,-,CASSYSRAGAFYGYTF,TGTGCCAGCAGTTACTCGAGGGCAGGGGCCTTCTATGGCTACACCTTC
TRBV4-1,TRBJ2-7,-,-,CASSQESDRNGEQYF,TGCGCCAGCAGCCAAGAGTCCGACCGCAACGGAGAGCAGTACTTC
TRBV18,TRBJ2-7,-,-,CASSPPSKRGEQYF,TGTGCCAGCTCACCACCTTCAAAGAGGGGCGAGCAGTACTTC
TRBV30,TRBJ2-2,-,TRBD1,CAWLTLRDRGGELFF,TGTGCCTGGCTCACCCTCCGGGACAGGGGCGGGGAGCTGTTTTTT
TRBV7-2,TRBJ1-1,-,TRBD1,CASSPRQGSNTEAFF,TGTGCCAGCAGCCCCCGACAGGGATCGAACACTGAAGCTTTCTTT
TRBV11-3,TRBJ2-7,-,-,CASSLVVGWDPVNEQYF,TGTGCCAGCAGCTTAGTAGTCGGTTGGGACCCAGTCAATGAGCAGTACTTC
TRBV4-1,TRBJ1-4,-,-,CASSRGPRGNEKLFF,TGCGCCAGCAGCCGCGGCCCGCGGGGGAATGAAAAACTGTTTTTT
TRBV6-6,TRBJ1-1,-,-,CASRTQQGGTFF,TGTGCCAGCAGAACCCAGCAGGGCGGAACTTTCTTT
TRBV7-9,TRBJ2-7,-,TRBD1,CASSTNRGRYEQYF,TGTGCCAGCAGCACCAACAGGGGGCGGTACGAGCAGTACTTC
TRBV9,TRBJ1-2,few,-,CASSAPLSGGNYGYTF,TGTGCCAGCAGCGCCCCTTTATCGGGGGGAAACTATGGCTACACCTTC
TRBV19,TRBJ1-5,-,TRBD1,CASSMDRASNQPQHF,TGTGCCAGTAGTATGGACAGGGCTAGCAATCAGCCCCAGCATTTT
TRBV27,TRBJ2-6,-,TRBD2,CASSLRRGAGANVLTF,TGTGCCAGCAGTTTACGGCGGGGGGCTGGGGCCAACGTCCTGACTTTC
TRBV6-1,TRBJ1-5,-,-,CASSEFPLSFSNQPQHF,TGTGCCAGCAGTGAATTTCCTCTTTCCTTTAGCAATCAGCCCCAGCATTTT
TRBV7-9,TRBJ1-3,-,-,CASRPQGSGNTIYF,TGTGCCAGCAGACCACAGGGCTCTGGAAACACCATATATTTT
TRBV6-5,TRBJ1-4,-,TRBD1,CASSTAGQGPRKLFF,TGTGCCAGCAGCACGGCGGGACAGGGGCCTAGGAAACTGTTTTTT
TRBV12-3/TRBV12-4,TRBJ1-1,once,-,CASSFRGEAFF,TGTGCCAGCAGTTTCCGTGGTGAAGCTTTCTTT
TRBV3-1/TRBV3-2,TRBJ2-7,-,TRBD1,CASSSDRGLEQYF,TGTGCCAGCAGTTCAGACAGGGGGCTCGAGCAGTACTTC
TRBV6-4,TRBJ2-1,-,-,CASSEGASPYNEQFF,TGTGCCAGCAGTGAGGGTGCTAGTCCCTACAATGAGCAGTTCTTC
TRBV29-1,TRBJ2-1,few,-,CSVNTGPNFNEQFF,TGCAGCGTTAATACAGGTCCCAACTTTAATGAGCAGTTCTTC
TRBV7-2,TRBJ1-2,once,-,CASSPSAGGSLARYYGYTF,TGTGCCAGCAGCCCGAGTGCGGGGGGCAGTCTGGCTCGGTACTATGGCTACACCTTC
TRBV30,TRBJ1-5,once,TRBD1,CAWSVGTGPSPQHF,TGTGCCTGGAGTGTAGGGACAGGCCCATCGCCCCAGCATTTT
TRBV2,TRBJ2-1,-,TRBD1,CASSGQGDNEQFF,TGTGCCAGCAGTGGACAGGGGGACAATGAGCAGTTCTTC
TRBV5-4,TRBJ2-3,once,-,CASSLSGNWDPDTQYF,TGTGCCAGCAGCTTATCCGGGAATTGGGATCCAGATACGCAGTATTTT